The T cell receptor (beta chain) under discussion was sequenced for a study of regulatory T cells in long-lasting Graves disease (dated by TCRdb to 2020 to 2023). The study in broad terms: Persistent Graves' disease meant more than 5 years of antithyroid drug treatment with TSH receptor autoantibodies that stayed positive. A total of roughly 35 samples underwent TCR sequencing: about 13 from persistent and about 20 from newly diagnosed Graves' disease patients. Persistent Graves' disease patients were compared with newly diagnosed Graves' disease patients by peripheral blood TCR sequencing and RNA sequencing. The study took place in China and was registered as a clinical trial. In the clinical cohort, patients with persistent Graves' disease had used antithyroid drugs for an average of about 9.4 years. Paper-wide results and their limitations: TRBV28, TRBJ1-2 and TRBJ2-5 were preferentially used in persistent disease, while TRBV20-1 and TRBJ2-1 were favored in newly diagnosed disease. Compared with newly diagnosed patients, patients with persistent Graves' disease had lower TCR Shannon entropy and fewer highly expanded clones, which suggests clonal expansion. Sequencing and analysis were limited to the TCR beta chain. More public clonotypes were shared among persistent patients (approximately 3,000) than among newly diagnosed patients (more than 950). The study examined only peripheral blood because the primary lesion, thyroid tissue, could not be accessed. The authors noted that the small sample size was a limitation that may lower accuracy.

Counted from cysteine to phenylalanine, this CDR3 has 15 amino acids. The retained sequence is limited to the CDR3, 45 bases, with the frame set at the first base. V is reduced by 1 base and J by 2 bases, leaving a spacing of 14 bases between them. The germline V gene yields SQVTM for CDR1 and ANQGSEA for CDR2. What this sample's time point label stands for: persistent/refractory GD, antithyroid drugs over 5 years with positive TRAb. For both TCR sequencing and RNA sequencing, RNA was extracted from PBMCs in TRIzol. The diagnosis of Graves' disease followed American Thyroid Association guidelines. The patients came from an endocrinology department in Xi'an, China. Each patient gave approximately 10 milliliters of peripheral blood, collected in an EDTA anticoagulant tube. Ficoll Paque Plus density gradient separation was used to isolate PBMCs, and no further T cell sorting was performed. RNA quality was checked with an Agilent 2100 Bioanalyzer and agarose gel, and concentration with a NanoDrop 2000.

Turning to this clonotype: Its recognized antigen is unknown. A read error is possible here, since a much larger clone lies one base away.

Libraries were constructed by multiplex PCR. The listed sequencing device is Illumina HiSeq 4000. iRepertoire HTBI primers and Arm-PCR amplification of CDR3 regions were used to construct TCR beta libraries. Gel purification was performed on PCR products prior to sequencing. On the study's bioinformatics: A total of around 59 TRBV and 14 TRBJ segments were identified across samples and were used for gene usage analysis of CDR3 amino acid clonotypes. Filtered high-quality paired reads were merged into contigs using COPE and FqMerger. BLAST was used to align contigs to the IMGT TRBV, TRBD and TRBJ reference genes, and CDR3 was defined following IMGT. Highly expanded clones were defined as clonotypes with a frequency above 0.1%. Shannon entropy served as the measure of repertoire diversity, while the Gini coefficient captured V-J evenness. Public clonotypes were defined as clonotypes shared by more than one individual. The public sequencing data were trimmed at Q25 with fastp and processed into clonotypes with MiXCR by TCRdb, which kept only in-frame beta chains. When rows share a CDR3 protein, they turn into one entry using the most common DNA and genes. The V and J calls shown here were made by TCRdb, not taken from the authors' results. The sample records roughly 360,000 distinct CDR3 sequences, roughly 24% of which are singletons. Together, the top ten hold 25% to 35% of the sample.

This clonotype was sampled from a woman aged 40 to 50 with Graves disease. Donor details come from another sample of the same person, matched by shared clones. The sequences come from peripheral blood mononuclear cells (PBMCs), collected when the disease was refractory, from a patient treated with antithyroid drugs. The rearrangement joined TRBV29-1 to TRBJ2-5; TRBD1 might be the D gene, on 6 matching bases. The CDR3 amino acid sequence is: CSVEGPQTGQETQYF. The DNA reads TGCAGCGTTGAAGGCCCACAGACAGGTCAAGAGACCCAGTACTTC.